This T cell receptor beta chain was recorded in a study of sequential checkpoint blockade in melanoma. This CDR3 has 14 amino acids. Germline-derived CDR1 and CDR2 are MNHEY and SMNVEV (reference sequence). V dropped 3 bases and J dropped 3 bases, with 12 bases sitting between them. This clone was detected once. Sequenced by immunoSEQ multiplex PCR; TCRdb stores in-frame clones only, minus some. The sample shows fewer than 30,000 clones, 77% of them seen only once. Treatment: randomized to nivolumab then ipilimumab (arm A) or the reverse (arm B). The specimen was CD8+ T cells sorted from blood (inferred from file names), collected from a patient given nivolumab and ipilimumab in sequence. This rearrangement joins TRBV27 to TRBJ2-7, with no clear D. The receptor's source is a human donor with melanoma. CDR3 nucleotides: TGTGCCAGCAGTTTGGCCCCTCTTCTCTACGAGCAGTACTTC. Translated: CASSLAPLLYEQYF.